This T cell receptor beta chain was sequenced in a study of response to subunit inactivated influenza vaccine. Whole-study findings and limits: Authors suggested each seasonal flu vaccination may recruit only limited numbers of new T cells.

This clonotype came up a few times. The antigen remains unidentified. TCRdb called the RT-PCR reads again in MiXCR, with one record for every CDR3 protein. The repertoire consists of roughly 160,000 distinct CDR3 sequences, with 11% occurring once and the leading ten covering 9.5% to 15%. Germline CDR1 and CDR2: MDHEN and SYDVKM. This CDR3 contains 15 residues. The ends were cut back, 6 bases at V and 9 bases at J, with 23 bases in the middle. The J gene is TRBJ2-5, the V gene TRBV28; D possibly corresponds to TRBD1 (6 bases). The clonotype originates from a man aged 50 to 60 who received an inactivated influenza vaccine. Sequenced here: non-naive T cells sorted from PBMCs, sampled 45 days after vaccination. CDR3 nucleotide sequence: TGTGCCAGCAGCCCGCCCGACAGGTTGCTGGGGGCCCAGTACTTC. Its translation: CASSPPDRLLGAQYF.